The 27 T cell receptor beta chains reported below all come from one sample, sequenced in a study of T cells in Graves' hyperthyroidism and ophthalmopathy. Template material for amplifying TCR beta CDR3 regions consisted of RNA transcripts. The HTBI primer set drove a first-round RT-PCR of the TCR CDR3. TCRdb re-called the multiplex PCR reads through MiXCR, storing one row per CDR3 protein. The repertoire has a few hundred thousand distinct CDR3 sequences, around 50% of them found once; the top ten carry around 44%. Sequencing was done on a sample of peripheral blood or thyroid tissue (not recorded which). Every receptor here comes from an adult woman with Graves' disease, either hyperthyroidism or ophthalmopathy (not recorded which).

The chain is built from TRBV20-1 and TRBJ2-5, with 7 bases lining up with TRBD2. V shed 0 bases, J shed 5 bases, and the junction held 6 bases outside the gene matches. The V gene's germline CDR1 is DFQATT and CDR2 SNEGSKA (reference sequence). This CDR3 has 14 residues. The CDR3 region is CSARDGLAEETQYF. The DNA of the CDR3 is TGCAGTGCTAGAGATGGGCTAGCGGAGGAGACCCAGTACTTC.

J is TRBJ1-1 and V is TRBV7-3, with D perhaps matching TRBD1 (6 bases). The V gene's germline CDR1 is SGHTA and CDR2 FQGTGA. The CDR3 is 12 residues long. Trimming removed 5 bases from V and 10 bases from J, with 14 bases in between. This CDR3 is CASSTLRGPAFF. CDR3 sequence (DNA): TGTGCCAGCAGCACCCTCAGGGGTCCAGCTTTCTTT.

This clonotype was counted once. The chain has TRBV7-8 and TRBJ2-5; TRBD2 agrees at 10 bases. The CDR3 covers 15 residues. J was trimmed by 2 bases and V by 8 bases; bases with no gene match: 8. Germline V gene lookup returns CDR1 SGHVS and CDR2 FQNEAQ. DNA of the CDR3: TGTGCCAGCTGCGGACTAGCGGAGCTACAAGAGACCCAGTACTTC. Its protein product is CASCGLAELQETQYF.

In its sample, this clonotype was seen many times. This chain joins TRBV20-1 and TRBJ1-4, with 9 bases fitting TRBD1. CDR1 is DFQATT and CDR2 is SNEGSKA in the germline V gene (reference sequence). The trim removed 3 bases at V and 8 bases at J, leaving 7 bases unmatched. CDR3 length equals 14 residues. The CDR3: CSASKGQGGEKLFF. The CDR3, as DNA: TGCAGTGCTAGCAAGGGACAGGGAGGGGAAAAACTGTTTTTT.

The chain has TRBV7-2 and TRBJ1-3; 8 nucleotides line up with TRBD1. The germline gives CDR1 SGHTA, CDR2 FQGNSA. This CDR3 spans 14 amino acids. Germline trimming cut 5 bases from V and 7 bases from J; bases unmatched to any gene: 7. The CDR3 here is CASSPGQGWNTIYF. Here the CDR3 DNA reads TGTGCCAGCAGCCCCGGACAGGGCTGGAACACCATATATTTT.

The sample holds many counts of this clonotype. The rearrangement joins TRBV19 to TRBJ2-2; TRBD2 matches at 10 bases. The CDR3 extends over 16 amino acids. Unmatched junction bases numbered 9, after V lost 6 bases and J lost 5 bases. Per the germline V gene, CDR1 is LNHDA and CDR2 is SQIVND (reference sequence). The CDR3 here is CASSTLLAGSTGELFF. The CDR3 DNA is TGTGCCAGTAGCACACTACTAGCGGGATCGACCGGGGAGCTGTTTTTT.

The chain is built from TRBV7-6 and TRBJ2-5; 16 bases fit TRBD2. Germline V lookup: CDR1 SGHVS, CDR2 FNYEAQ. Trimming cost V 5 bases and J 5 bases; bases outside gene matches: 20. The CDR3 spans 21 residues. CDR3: CASSVDLGTSGRALVVETQYF. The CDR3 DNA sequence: TGTGCCAGCAGCGTTGACCTGGGGACTAGCGGGAGGGCTTTGGTTGTGGAGACCCAGTACTTC.

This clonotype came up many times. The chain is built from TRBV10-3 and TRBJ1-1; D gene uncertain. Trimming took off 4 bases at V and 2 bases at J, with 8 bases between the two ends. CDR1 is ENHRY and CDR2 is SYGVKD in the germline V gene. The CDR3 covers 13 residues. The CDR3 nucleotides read TGTGCCATCAGTGTAGGGATAAACACTGAAGCTTTCTTT. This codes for CAISVGINTEAFF.

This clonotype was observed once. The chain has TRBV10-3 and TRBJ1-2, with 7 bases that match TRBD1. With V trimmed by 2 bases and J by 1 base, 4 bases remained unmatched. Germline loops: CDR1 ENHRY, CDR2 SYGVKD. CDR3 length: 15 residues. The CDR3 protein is CAISERPGGNYGYTF. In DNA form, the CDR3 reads TGTGCCATCAGTGAGCGGCCAGGGGGTAACTATGGCTACACCTTC.

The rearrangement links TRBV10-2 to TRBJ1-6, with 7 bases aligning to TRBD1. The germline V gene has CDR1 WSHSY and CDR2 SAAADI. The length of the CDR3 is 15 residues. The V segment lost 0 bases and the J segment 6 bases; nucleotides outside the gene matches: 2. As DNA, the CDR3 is TGCGCCAGCAGTGAGTCGACAGGGCTTAATTCACCCCTCCACTTT. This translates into CASSESTGLNSPLHF.

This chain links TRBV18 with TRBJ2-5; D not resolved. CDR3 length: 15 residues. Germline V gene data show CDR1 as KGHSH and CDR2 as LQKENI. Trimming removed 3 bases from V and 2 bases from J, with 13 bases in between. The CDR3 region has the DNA TGTGCCAGCTCACCTGGGCAGACAAGTCAAGAGACCCAGTACTTC. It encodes CASSPGQTSQETQYF. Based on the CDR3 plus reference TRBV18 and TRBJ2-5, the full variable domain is NAGVMQNPRHLVRRRGQEARLRCSPMKGHSHVYWYRQLPEEGLKFMVYLQKENIIDESGMPKERFSAEFPKEGPSILRIQQVVRGDSAAYFCASSPGQTSQETQYFGPGTRLLVL.

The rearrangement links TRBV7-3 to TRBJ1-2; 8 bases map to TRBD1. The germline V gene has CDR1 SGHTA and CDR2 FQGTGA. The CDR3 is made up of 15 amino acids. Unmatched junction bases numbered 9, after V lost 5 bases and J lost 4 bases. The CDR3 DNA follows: TGTGCCAGCAGCCCTCTCGGACAGGGAGGCTATGGCTACACCTTC. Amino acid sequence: CASSPLGQGGYGYTF.

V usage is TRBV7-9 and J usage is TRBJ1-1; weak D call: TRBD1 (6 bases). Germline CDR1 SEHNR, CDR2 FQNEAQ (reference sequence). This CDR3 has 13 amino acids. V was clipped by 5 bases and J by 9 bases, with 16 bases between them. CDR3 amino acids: CASSQDRGSQAFF. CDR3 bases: TGTGCCAGCAGCCAAGATAGGGGGAGTCAAGCTTTCTTT. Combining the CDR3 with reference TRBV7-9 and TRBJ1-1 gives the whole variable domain DTGVSQNPRHKITKRGQNVTFRCDPISEHNRLYWYRQTLGQGPEFLTYFQNEAQLEKSRLLSDRFSAERPKGSFSTLEIQRTEQGDSAMYLCASSQDRGSQAFFGQGTRLTVV.

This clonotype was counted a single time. DNA of the CDR3: TGCAGTGCTAGCGGGACACCCTATCAGCAGTTCTTC. Translation gives CSASGTPYQQFF. This sequence joins TRBV20-1 and TRBJ2-1; a possible D gene is TRBD1 (6 bases). The V gene lost 3 bases and the J gene lost 11 bases, with 14 bases spanning the gap. This CDR3 has 12 residues. Germline V gene data show CDR1 as DFQATT and CDR2 as SNEGSKA (reference sequence).

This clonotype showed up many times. Written as DNA, the CDR3 is TGTGCCAGCAGCGCTCGAATAGTTGGTGGCTACACCTTC. It encodes CASSARIVGGYTF. This rearrangement joins TRBV9 to TRBJ1-2, with no clear D. This CDR3 is built from 13 residues. Germline V gene sequence: CDR1 SGDLS, CDR2 YYNGEE. V was pared by 3 bases and J by 7 bases, with 13 bases between.

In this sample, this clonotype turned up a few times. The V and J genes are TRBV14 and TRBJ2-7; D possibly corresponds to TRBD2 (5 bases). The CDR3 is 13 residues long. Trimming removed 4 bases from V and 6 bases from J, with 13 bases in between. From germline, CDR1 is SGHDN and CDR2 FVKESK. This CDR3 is CASSLQGGSEQYF. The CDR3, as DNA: TGTGCCAGCAGCCTACAAGGAGGATCCGAGCAGTACTTC.

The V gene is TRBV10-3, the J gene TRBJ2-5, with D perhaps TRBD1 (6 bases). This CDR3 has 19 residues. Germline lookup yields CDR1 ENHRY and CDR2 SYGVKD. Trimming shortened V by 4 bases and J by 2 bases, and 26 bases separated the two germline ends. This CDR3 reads CAISGRQASSPTVQETQYF. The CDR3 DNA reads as TGTGCCATCAGTGGGAGACAGGCTTCTTCCCCGACTGTGCAAGAGACCCAGTACTTC.

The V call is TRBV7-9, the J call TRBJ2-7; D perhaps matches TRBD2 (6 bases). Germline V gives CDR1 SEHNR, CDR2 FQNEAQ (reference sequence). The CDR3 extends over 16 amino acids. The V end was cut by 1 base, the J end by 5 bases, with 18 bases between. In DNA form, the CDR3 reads TGTGCCAGCAGCTTAGAGGAGGGACGCCGAGGAGACGAGCAGTACTTC. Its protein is CASSLEEGRRGDEQYF.

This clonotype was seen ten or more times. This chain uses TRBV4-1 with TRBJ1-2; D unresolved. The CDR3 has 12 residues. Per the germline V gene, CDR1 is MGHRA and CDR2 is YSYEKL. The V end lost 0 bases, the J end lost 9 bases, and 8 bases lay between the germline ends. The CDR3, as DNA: TGCGCCAGCAGCCAAGAGACCGGACGCTACACCTTC. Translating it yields CASSQETGRYTF.

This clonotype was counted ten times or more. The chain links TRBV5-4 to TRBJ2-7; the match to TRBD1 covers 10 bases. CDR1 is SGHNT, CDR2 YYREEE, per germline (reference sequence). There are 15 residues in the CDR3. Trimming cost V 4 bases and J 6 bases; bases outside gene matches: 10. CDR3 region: CASSMRQGALAEQYF. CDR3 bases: TGTGCCAGCAGCATGAGACAGGGGGCCCTCGCCGAGCAGTACTTC.

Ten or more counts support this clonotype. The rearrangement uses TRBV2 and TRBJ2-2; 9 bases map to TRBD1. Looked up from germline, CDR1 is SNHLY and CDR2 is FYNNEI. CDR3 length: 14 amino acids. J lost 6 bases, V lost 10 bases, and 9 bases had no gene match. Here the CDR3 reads CATGDRVGAGELFF. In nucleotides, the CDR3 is TGTGCCACCGGGGACAGGGTGGGAGCCGGGGAGCTGTTTTTT.

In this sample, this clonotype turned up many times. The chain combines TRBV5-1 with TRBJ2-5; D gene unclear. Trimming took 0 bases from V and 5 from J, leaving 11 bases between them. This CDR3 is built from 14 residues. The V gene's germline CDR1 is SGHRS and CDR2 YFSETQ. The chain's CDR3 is CASSLGTAHETQYF. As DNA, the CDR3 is TGCGCCAGCAGCTTGGGAACAGCTCACGAGACCCAGTACTTC.

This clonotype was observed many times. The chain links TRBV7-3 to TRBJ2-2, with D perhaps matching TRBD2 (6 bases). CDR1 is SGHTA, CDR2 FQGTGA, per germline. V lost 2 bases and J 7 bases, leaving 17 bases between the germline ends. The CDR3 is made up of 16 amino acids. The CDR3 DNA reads TGTGCCAGCAGCTTACGGGACTCCCTCTCCGGCGGGGAGCTGTTTTTT. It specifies CASSLRDSLSGGELFF.

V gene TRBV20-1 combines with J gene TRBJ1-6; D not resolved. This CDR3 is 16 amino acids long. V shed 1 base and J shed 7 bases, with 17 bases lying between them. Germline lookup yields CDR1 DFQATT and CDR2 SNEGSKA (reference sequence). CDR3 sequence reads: CSARAKDIYLNSPLHF. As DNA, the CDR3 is TGCAGTGCTAGAGCCAAAGACATCTACTTAAATTCACCCCTCCACTTT.

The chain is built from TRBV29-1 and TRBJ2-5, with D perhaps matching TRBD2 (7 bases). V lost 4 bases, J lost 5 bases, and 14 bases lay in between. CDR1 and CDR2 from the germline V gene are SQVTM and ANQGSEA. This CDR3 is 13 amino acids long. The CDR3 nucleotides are TGCAGCGTTGCTCAACAGGGAGGGGAGACCCAGTACTTC. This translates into CSVAQQGGETQYF. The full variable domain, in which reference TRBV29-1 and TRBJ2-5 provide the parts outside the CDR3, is SAVISQKPSRDICQRGTSLTIQCQVDSQVTMMFWYRQQPGQSLTLIATANQGSEATYESGFVIDKFPISRPNLTFSTLTVSNMSPEDSSIYLCSVAQQGGETQYFGPGTRLLVL.

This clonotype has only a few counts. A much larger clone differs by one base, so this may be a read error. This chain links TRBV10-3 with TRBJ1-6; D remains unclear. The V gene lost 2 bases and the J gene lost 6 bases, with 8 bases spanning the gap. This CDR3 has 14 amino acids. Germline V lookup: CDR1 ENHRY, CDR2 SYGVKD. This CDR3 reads CAISEEPANSPLHF. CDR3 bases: TGTGCCATCAGTGAGGAGCCCGCTAATTCACCCCTCCACTTT.

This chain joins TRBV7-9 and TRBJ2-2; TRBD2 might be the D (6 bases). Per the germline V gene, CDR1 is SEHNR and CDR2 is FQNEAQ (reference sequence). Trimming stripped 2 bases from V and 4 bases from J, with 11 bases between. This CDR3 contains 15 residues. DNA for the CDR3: TGTGCCAGCAGCTTACGGGGGTCGGGCACCGGGGAGCTGTTTTTT. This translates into CASSLRGSGTGELFF.